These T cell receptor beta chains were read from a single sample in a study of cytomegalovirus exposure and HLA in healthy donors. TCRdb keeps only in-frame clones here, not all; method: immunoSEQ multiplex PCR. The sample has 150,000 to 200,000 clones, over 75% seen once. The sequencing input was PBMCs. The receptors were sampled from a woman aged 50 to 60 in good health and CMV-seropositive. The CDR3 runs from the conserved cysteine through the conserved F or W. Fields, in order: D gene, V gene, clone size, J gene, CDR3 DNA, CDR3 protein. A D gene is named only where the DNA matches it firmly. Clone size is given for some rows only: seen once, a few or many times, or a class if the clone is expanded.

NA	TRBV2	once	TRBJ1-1	TGTGCCAGCAGTGGCCTGGCGAACACTGAAGCTTTCTTT	CASSGLANTEAFF
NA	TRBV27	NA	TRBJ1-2	TGTGCCAGCAGTAAGACAAAGTATAATGGCTACACCTTC	CASSKTKYNGYTF
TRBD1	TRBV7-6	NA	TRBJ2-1	TGTGCCAGCAGAACAGGGGGCTACAATGAGCAGTTCTTC	CASRTGGYNEQFF
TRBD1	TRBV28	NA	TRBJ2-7	TGTGCCAGCATTCATCAACAGGGGGCGCGGGAGCAGTACTTC	CASIHQQGAREQYF
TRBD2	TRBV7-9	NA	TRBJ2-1	TGTTCCAGCAGCTTTAGCGGGGGAAGAGTCAATGAGCAGTTCTTC	CSSSFSGGRVNEQFF
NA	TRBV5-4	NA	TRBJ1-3	TGTGCCAGCAGCGCGGGGGCTCTTGGCTCTGGAAACACCATATATTTT	CASSAGALGSGNTIYF
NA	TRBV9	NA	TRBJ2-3	TGTGCCAGCAGCCTCGACGGGGACACCTATACGCAGTATTTT	CASSLDGDTYTQYF
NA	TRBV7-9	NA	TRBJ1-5	TGTGCCAGCAGCCCCGGCGGTATCTGGCAGCCCCAGCATTTT	CASSPGGIWQPQHF
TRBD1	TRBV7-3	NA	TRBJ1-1	TGTGCCAGCAGCTTAAGCCGGACAGGGATTACTGAAGCTTTCTTT	CASSLSRTGITEAFF
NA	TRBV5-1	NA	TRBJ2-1	TGCGCCAGCAGCTTGGTTTTCGGGGGCGGGAGCTCCTACAATGAGCAGTTCTTC	CASSLVFGGGSSYNEQFF
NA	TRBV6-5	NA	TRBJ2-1	TGTGCCAGCAGTTACTCGACTTATTACAATGAGCAGTTCTTC	CASSYSTYYNEQFF
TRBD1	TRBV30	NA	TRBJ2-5	TGTGCCTGGAGTCTGCGGGACAGGTCCCAAGAGACCCAGTACTTC	CAWSLRDRSQETQYF
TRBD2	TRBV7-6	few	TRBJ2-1	TGTGCCAGCAGCAACCCGCCCTCTAGCGGGAGTTACAATGAGCAGTTCTTC	CASSNPPSSGSYNEQFF
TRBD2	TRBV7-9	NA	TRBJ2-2	TGTGCCAGCACCGAGACTAGCGTGTACACCGGGGAGCTGTTTTTT	CASTETSVYTGELFF
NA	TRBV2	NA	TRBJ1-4	TGTGCCAGCAGTGAGGTAGCTGGGAAACTGTTTTTT	CASSEVAGKLFF
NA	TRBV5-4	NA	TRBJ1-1	TGTGCCAGCAGCCACTTACAGGGTAACACTGAAGCTTTCTTT	CASSHLQGNTEAFF
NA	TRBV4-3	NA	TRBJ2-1	TGCGCCAGCAGCCAAGAAAGCCCACGAGCCTACAATGAGCAGTTCTTC	CASSQESPRAYNEQFF
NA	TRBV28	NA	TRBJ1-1	TGTGCCAGCAGTGCGCGGAACACTGAAGCTTTCTTT	CASSARNTEAFF
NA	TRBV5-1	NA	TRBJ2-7	TGCGCCAGCACCCTGGGCTCGGGGGGCACCTACGAGCAGTACTTC	CASTLGSGGTYEQYF
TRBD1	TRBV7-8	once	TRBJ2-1	TGTGCCAGCAGCCCCCGTAGGACAGGTACATACAATGAGCAGTTCTTC	CASSPRRTGTYNEQFF
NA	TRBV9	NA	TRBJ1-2	TGTGCCAGCAGCGTAACCCTTCAGGACTATGGCTACACCTTC	CASSVTLQDYGYTF
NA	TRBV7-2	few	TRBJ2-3	TGTGCCAGCAGCTCCTCCTTTTCGAGGGGCGGGAATACGCAGTATTTT	CASSSSFSRGGNTQYF
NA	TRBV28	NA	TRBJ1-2	TGTGCCAGCAGCTTCAACAGCTATGGCTACACCTTC	CASSFNSYGYTF